The sample holds a few counts of the clone carrying this TCR beta chain. Antigen: not known. The listed genes are named as in mouse. From the germline J gene comes the end of the CDR3, since the read stops 4 residues before it. Once RNA had been extracted, it was reverse transcribed into cDNA to act as the sequencing template. The method was immunoSEQ multiplex PCR; TCRdb's version includes in-frame clones alone and lacks a portion of them. The table lists approximately 300,000 clones, with no singletons. Cells from pooled cutaneous lymph nodes were sorted by CD4, CD8alpha, NKG2D, NKG2ACE and other markers. The J segment lost 2 bases and the V segment lost 0 bases, leaving 5 bases of the junction unmatched. Germline V gene data show CDR1 as NSHNY and CDR2 as SYGAGN. The CDR3 sequence is 15 residues long. These data belong to a study of CD8+ T cells in alopecia areata. Study-level information: Skin from approximately 6-12-month-old C3H/HeJ graft donors with spontaneous alopecia went to approximately 6-10-week-old female C3H/HeJ mice.

Findings and caveats of the study: Alopecia totalis/universalis scalp especially showed more expanded CD8+ clones than normal scalp.

What was sequenced was CD4+ T cells sorted from a lymph node. The chain uses TRBV13-1 and TRBJ2-7; 7 bases are shared with TRBD2. This receptor was taken from a C3H/HeJ mouse with alopecia areata. MHC haplotype of the strain: H2-k. CDR3 DNA, as far as it was read: TGTGCCAGCAGTGATGCATCGGACTGGACCTAT. It specifies CASSDASDWTY. The full CDR3 protein is CASSDASDWTYEQYF.